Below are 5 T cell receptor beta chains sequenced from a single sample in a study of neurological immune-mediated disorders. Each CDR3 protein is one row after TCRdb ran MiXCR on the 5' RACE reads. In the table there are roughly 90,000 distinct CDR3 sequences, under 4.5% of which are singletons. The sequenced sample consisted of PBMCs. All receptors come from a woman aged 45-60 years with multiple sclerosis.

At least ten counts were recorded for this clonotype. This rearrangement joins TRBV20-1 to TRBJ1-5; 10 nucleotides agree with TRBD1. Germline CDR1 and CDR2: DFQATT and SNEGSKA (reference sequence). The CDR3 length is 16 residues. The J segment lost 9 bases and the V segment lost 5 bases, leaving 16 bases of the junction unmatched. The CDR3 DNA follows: TGCAGTGCTCGCTCCGGGACAGGGGCCAGAGGGGGGCCCCAGCATTTT. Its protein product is CSARSGTGARGGPQHF.

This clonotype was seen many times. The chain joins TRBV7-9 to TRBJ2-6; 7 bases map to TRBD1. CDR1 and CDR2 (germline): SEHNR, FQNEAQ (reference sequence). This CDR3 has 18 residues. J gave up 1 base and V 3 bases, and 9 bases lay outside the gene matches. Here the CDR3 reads CASSFTSGQQSGANVLTF. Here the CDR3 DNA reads TGTGCCAGCAGCTTCACTTCGGGACAGCAATCTGGGGCCAACGTCCTGACTTTC.

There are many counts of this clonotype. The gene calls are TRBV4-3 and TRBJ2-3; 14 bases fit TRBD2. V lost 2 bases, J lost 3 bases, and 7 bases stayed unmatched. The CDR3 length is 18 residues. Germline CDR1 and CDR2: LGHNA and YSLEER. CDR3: CASSQNLGLAGGTDTQYF. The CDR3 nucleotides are TGCGCCAGCAGCCAAAATCTAGGACTAGCGGGGGGTACAGATACGCAGTATTTT.

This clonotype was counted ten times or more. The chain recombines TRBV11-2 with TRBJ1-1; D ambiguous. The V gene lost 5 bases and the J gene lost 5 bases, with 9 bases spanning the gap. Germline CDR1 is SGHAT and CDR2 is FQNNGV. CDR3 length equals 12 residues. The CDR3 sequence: CASSLTGTEAFF. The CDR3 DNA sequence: TGTGCCAGCAGCCTCACCGGGACTGAAGCTTTCTTT.

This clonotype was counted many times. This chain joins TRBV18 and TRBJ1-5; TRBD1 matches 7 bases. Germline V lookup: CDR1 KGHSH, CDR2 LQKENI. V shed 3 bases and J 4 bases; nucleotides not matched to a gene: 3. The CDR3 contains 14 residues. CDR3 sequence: CASSPTQGNQPQHF. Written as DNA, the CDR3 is TGTGCCAGCTCACCCACACAGGGGAATCAGCCCCAGCATTTT.